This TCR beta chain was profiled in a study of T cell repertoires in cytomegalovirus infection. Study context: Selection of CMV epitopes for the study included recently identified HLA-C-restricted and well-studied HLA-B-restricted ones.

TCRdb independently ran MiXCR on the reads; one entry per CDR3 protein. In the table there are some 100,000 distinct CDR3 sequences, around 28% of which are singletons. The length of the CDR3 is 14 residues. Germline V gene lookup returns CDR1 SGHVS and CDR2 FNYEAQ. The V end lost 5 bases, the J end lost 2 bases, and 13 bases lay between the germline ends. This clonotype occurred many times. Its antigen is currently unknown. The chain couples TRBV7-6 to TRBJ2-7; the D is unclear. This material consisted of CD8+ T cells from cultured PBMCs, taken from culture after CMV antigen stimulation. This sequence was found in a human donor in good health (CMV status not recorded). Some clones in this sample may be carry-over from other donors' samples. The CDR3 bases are TGTGCCAGCAGCCCTTGTGGGAAGGCCTACGAGCAGTACTTC. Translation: CASSPCGKAYEQYF.